The next 3 T cell receptor beta chains were all read from a single sample in a study of blood T cell repertoires in COVID-19. This table comes from immunoSEQ multiplex PCR, and its TCRdb copy is limited to in-frame clones, with some not included. The top ten clones hold more than 10% of a sample with about 69,000 clones, approximately 80% of them seen once. The material sequenced was peripheral blood. The receptors shown here come from a man aged 50 to 60 with COVID-19, enrolled during active disease.

V is TRBV19 and J is TRBJ2-1; tentative D call: TRBD1 (6 bases). CDR1 is LNHDA and CDR2 is SQIVND in the germline V gene (reference sequence). This CDR3 is 13 amino acids long. Trimming took off 5 bases at V and 7 bases at J, with 12 bases between the two ends. The CDR3 DNA reads as TGTGCCAGTAGTCTACAGGGAAGAAATGAGCAGTTCTTC. This encodes CASSLQGRNEQFF.

The chain is built from TRBV13 and TRBJ2-7; 8 positions match TRBD1. Germline CDR1 and CDR2: PRHDT and FYEKMQ (reference sequence). The ends lost 4 bases at V and 2 bases at J; junction bases unmatched: 10. CDR3 length: 16 amino acids. The CDR3 nucleotides read TGTGCCAGCAGCTCCCTTGGGTCAGGGGGCCCCTACGAGCAGTACTTC. Translation: CASSSLGSGGPYEQYF.

The chain employs TRBV27 and TRBJ2-7; 10 nucleotides line up with TRBD2. Germline V gene data show CDR1 as MNHEY and CDR2 as SMNVEV (reference sequence). This CDR3 is built from 17 residues. V lost 6 bases to trimming and J lost 0 bases; unmatched junction nucleotides: 11. The CDR3 here is CASRGFSGGISSYEQYF. For the CDR3, the DNA is TGTGCCAGCAGAGGGTTTAGCGGGGGGATCAGCTCCTACGAGCAGTACTTC.